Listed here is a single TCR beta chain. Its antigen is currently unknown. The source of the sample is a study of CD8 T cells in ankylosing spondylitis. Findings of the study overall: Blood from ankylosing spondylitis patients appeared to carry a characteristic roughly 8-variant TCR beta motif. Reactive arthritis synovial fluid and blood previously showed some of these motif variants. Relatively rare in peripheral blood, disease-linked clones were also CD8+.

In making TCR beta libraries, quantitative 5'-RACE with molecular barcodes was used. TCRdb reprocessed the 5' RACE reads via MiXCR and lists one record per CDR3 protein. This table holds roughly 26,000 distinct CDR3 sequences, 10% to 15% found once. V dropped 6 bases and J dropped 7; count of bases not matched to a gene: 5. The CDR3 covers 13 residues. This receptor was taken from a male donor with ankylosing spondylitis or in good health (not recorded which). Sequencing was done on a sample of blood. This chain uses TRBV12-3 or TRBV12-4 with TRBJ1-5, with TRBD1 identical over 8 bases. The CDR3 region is CASRQGANQPQHF. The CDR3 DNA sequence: TGTGCCAGCAGGCAGGGGGCGAACCAGCCCCAGCATTTT.